This T cell receptor (beta chain) was observed in a study of blood T cell repertoires in COVID-19. This clone was seen only once. The CDR3 consists of 13 residues. Germline V gene lookup returns CDR1 ENHRY and CDR2 SYGVKD. Trimming pared 3 bases from V and 4 bases from J, leaving 9 bases between. Using immunoSEQ multiplex PCR, the repertoire was profiled, and TCRdb retains in-frame clones only, with some absent. Of about 140,000 clones in the sample, 85% were seen once. Sequenced sample: peripheral blood. The V call is TRBV10-3, the J call TRBJ2-5, with D possibly TRBD1 on 7 matching bases. This receptor was identified in a man aged 50 or older with acute or convalescent COVID-19. The chain's CDR3 is CAISDRGAETQYF. The CDR3 DNA is TGTGCCATCAGTGACAGGGGGGCAGAGACCCAGTACTTC.